A single sample is the source of the 16 T cell receptor beta chains below, sequenced in a study of shared clonotypes between healthy human individuals. TCRdb's copy holds only in-frame clones and misses some; the assay was immunoSEQ multiplex PCR. The profile shows roughly 2 million clones, roughly 94% of them singletons. Sequenced input: naive CD4+ T cells sorted from blood. The sample's subset: CD45RA+ positively selected. These receptors were taken from a man in his late teens or twenties in good health.

As regards this clone: This CDR3 is also generated by other DNA sequences in the sample. The chain recombines TRBV7-8 with TRBJ2-5, with 15 nucleotides matching TRBD2. Germline assignment: CDR1 SGHVS and CDR2 FQNEAQ. The CDR3 consists of 16 residues. J gave up 2 bases and V 6 bases, and 4 bases lay outside the gene matches. The CDR3 nucleotides read TGTGCCAGCAGTTTCGGACTAGCGGGGGGGCAAGAGACCCAGTACTTC. The encoded protein is CASSFGLAGGQETQYF.

V is TRBV30 and J is TRBJ2-5; TRBD1 might be the D (8 bases). V lost 4 bases to trimming and J lost 5 bases, with 20 bases between them. The germline V gene has CDR1 GTSNPN and CDR2 SVGIG (reference sequence). The CDR3 is made up of 15 amino acids. CDR3 amino acids: CAWKNGQGGRETQYF. In nucleotides, the CDR3 is TGTGCCTGGAAAAACGGACAGGGAGGGAGGGAGACCCAGTACTTC.

CDR3 amino acids: CASSNYRGTDTQYF. CDR3 DNA: TGTGCCAGCAGTAACTACAGGGGAACAGATACGCAGTATTTT. The genes are TRBV6-5 and TRBJ2-3; 7 bases are a match to TRBD1. Per the germline V gene, CDR1 is MNHEY and CDR2 is SVGAGI. Unmatched junction bases numbered 5, after V lost 5 bases and J lost 3 bases. The CDR3 consists of 14 residues.

V is TRBV5-4 and J is TRBJ1-2, with 7 bases lining up with TRBD1. V lost 4 bases to trimming and J lost 2 bases; unmatched junction nucleotides: 8. Per germline, CDR1 SGHNT and CDR2 YYREEE (reference sequence). This CDR3 is 15 amino acids long. CDR3 bases: TGTGCCAGCAGCCAACTAGACAGGGTGAACTATGGCTACACCTTC. Translating gives CASSQLDRVNYGYTF.

The V gene is TRBV2, the J gene TRBJ2-5, with 11 bases identical to TRBD1. The CDR3 extends over 14 amino acids. Germline values: CDR1 SNHLY, CDR2 FYNNEI. Trimming removed 8 bases from V and 4 bases from J; junction bases left unmatched: 6. Here the CDR3 reads CASGGQGARETQYF. In DNA, the CDR3 is TGTGCCAGCGGCGGACAGGGGGCTAGAGAGACCCAGTACTTC.

The J gene is TRBJ2-3, the V gene TRBV4-1; 10 nucleotides agree with TRBD2. V dropped 1 base and J dropped 0; count of bases not matched to a gene: 4. CDR3 length equals 17 residues. Germline V gives CDR1 MGHRA, CDR2 YSYEKL. For the CDR3, the DNA is TGCGCCAGCAGCCAAGGACTAGCGGGTCCTAGCACAGATACGCAGTATTTT. Translated: CASSQGLAGPSTDTQYF.

Worth noting for this clone: Other nucleotide sequences in the sample specify the same CDR3. This chain connects TRBV28 to TRBJ2-7; D is perhaps TRBD2 (5 bases). The CDR3 is 13 residues long. Germline V gives CDR1 MDHEN, CDR2 SYDVKM. V was shortened by 3 bases and J by 2 bases, with 8 bases between the two germline ends. The DNA for the CDR3 is TGTGCCAGCAGTTTCCGGGGAGCCTACGAGCAGTACTTC. This encodes CASSFRGAYEQYF.

V is TRBV19 and J is TRBJ1-2; D is ambiguous. The ends were cut back, 5 bases at V and 8 bases at J, with 18 bases in the middle. The germline CDR1 and CDR2 sequences are LNHDA and SQIVND (reference sequence). The CDR3 spans 14 residues. The CDR3 DNA reads TGTGCCAGTAGTTACAACGGGAAATCGGGGGGCTACACCTTC. Protein sequence: CASSYNGKSGGYTF. Drawing the rest from reference TRBV19 and TRBJ1-2, the complete variable domain is DGGITQSPKYLFRKEGQNVTLSCEQNLNHDAMYWYRQDPGQGLRLIYYSQIVNDFQKGDIAEGYSVSREKKESFPLTVTSAQKNPTAFYLCASSYNGKSGGYTFGSGTRLTVV.

The chain joins TRBV6-6 to TRBJ1-6; 9 bases line up with TRBD1. Losses at the gene ends were 6 bases for V and 5 bases for J; bases not matched to a gene: 8. CDR3 length: 16 amino acids. Germline V lookup: CDR1 MNHNY, CDR2 SVGAGI (reference sequence). CDR3 coding DNA: TGTGCCAGCAGCCCCCGGGACAGGGTCGATAATTCACCCCTCCACTTT. It encodes CASSPRDRVDNSPLHF.

The CDR3 DNA sequence: TGTGCCAGCAGCCTCGACCGGGACAGGAGCAACTATGGCTACACCTTC. It yields the protein CASSLDRDRSNYGYTF. The V gene is TRBV7-3, the J gene TRBJ1-2, with 8 bases matching TRBD1. CDR3 length: 16 residues. J gave up 2 bases and V 5 bases, and 10 bases lay outside the gene matches. In germline, CDR1 is SGHTA, CDR2 FQGTGA.

This chain links TRBV30 with TRBJ1-6; the match to TRBD1 covers 10 bases. Unmatched junction bases numbered 3, after V lost 1 base and J lost 9 bases. CDR1 is GTSNPN and CDR2 is SVGIG in the germline V gene (reference sequence). The CDR3 totals 14 residues. CDR3 DNA sequence: TGTGCCTGGAGTGGCGGGGACAGGGGTTCACCCCTCCACTTT. Its translation: CAWSGGDRGSPLHF.

In the case of this clone: Different DNA sequences within this sample yield the same CDR3. V and J are TRBV9 and TRBJ2-7; D is perhaps TRBD1 (5 bases). The CDR3 runs to 15 residues. The germline CDR1 and CDR2 sequences are SGDLS and YYNGEE. V was clipped by 0 bases and J by 0 bases, with 10 bases between them. In DNA, the CDR3 is TGTGCCAGCAGCGTAGGTCCAGGGCTCTCCTACGAGCAGTACTTC. Protein product: CASSVGPGLSYEQYF. The full variable domain, rest sourced from reference TRBV9 and TRBJ2-7, is DSGVTQTPKHLITATGQRVTLRCSPRSGDLSVYWYQQSLDQGLQFLIQYYNGEERAKGNILERFSAQQFPDLHSELNLSSLELGDSALYFCASSVGPGLSYEQYFGPGTRLTVT.

V gene TRBV28 combines with J gene TRBJ2-5; possible D gene TRBD1, 8 bases. Trimming left V 6 bases short and J 7 bases short, with 15 bases between. Germline CDR1 and CDR2: MDHEN and SYDVKM. The CDR3 is 13 residues long. This CDR3 reads CASRQGGAWTQYF. The DNA for the CDR3 is TGTGCCAGCAGACAGGGGGGGGCGTGGACCCAGTACTTC.

This clone has just a few counts. The V and J genes are TRBV27 and TRBJ1-1, with D tentatively TRBD1 (6 bases). This CDR3 contains 15 residues. Trimming removed 6 bases at V and 1 base at J, with 15 bases between. The V gene's germline CDR1 is MNHEY and CDR2 SMNVEV (reference sequence). The CDR3 spells CASSRLSDRNTEAFF. The CDR3 coding sequence is TGTGCCAGCAGCCGATTATCGGACAGGAACACTGAAGCTTTCTTT.

The sample holds a few counts of this clone. Other DNA sequences from this sample encode an identical CDR3 as well. The rearrangement links TRBV7-2 to TRBJ2-7; 13 bases match TRBD2. The germline CDR1 and CDR2 sequences are SGHTA and FQGNSA. The junction had 1 base not matched to a gene; V was cut back by 5 bases and J by 3 bases. This CDR3 region has 14 residues. CDR3 region: CASSRTSGSYEQYF. The CDR3 bases are TGTGCCAGCAGCCGGACTAGCGGGAGCTACGAGCAGTACTTC.

V is TRBV7-8 and J is TRBJ2-3; TRBD2 is a possible D gene (5 bases). Trimming pared 0 bases from V and 9 bases from J, leaving 7 bases between. This CDR3 has 12 amino acids. Germline V lookup: CDR1 SGHVS, CDR2 FQNEAQ. The CDR3 is CASSLADLTQYF. CDR3 nucleotides: TGTGCCAGCAGCTTAGCGGACTTAACGCAGTATTTT.